The entry below describes one TCR beta chain. Its antigen is as yet unknown. An end of the junction does not agree with germline; a read error may underlie this. Treg sorting used a CD4+CD25+CD127-/low gate. Study-level results: In terms of TCR gene usage, tumor memory CD4+ T cells clustered together with blood and lymph node memory CD4+ cells, as well as with lymph node naive CD4+ cells.

Semi-nested PCR with Nested Universal Primer A followed constant-region reverse priming of full-length variable regions. TCRdb reprocessed the 5' RACE reads via MiXCR and lists one record per CDR3 protein. Of around 55,000 distinct CDR3 sequences listed, around 20% are singletons. Germline-derived CDR1 and CDR2 are SGHVS and FQNEAQ. The CDR3 totals 14 residues. The receptor was derived from a female donor with breast cancer. The material sequenced was tumor-infiltrating Tregs sorted from the breast tumor. This chain links TRBV7-8 with TRBJ2-1, with TRBD2 matching 8 bases. This CDR3 reads CASGLTPASGEQFF. Written as DNA, the CDR3 is TGTGCCAGCGGCTTAACTCCGGCTAGCGGGGAGCAGTTCTTC.